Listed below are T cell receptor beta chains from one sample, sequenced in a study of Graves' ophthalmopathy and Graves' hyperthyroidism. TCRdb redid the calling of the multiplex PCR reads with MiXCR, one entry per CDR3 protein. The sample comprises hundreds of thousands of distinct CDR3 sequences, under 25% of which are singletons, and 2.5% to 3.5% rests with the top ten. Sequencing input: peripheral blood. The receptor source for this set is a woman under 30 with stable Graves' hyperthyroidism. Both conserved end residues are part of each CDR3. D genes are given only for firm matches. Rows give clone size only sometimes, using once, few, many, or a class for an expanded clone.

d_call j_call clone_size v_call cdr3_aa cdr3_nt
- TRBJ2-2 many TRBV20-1 CSARAWEATGELFF TGCAGTGCTAGAGCCTGGGAGGCAACCGGGGAGCTGTTTTTT
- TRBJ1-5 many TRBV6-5 CASSYVPHQPQHF TGTGCCAGCAGTTACGTTCCCCATCAGCCCCAGCATTTT
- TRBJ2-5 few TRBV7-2 CASSRRFGGQETQYF TGTGCCAGCAGTCGCCGCTTTGGGGGCCAAGAGACCCAGTACTTC
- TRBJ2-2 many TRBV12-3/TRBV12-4 CASSQDGQFKLFF TGTGCCAGCAGTCAAGACGGACAATTTAAGCTGTTTTTT
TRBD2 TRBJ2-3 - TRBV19 CASSSRTSASTDTQYF TGTGCCAGTAGTTCCCGGACTAGCGCTAGCACAGATACGCAGTATTTT
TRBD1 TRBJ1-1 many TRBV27 CASSLASSRGMNTEAFF TGTGCCAGCAGTTTGGCATCGTCCAGGGGGATGAACACTGAAGCTTTCTTT
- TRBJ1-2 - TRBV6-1 CASSRGSRANYGYTF TGTGCCAGCAGTCGGGGTTCCAGAGCTAACTATGGCTACACCTTC
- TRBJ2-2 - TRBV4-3 CASSQDSKGSVTGELFF TGCGCCAGCAGCCAAGATTCTAAGGGGTCGGTCACCGGGGAGCTGTTTTTT
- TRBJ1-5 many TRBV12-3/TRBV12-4 CASSRTGTANGPQHF TGTGCCAGCAGCAGAACCGGGACGGCTAATGGGCCCCAGCATTTT
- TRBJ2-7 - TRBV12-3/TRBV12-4 CASTADSLVDEQYF TGTGCCAGCACCGCGGACTCCCTTGTGGACGAGCAGTACTTC
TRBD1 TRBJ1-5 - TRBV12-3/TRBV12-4 CASASDRGPNQPQHF TGTGCCAGCGCAAGCGACAGGGGGCCGAATCAGCCCCAGCATTTT
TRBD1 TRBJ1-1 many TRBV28 CASSYRGYTEAFF TGTGCCAGCAGTTACAGGGGTTACACTGAAGCTTTCTTT
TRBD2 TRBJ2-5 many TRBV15 CATSRVRGGRETQYF TGTGCCACCAGCAGAGTTCGGGGCGGGAGAGAGACCCAGTACTTC
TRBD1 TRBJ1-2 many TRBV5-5 CASSEGQGAVWYGYTF TGTGCCAGCAGCGAGGGACAGGGGGCGGTTTGGTATGGCTACACCTTC
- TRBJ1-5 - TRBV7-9 CASSWGGPNQPQHF TGTGCCAGCAGTTGGGGGGGTCCCAATCAGCCCCAGCATTTT
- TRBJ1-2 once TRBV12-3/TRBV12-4 CASRSDRSGYTF TGTGCCAGCAGATCAGACAGAAGTGGCTACACCTTC
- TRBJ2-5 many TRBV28 CASSPEGPRLSETQYF TGTGCCAGCAGTCCCGAGGGACCGCGCTTGTCGGAGACCCAGTACTTC
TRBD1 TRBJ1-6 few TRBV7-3 CASSFTGTGNSPLHF TGTGCCAGCAGCTTTACCGGGACAGGGAATTCACCCCTCCACTTT
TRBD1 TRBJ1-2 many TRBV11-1 CASSLTGGGYGYTF TGTGCCAGCAGCTTGACAGGGGGCGGCTATGGCTACACCTTC
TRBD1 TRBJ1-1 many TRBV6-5 CASSYVQDRGPDTEAFF TGTGCCAGCAGTTACGTCCAGGACAGGGGGCCGGACACTGAAGCTTTCTTT
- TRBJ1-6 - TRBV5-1 CASSTGRDSPLHF TGCGCCAGCAGCACAGGGCGAGATTCACCCCTCCACTTT
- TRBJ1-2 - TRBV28 CASSTGNGYTF TGTGCCAGCAGTACTGGGAATGGCTACACCTTC
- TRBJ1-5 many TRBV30 CAWSGETNQPQHF TGTGCCTGGAGCGGGGAGACCAATCAGCCCCAGCATTTT
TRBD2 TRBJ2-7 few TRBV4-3 CASSQGSGMRYEQYF TGCGCCAGCAGCCAGGGTAGCGGGATGCGCTACGAGCAGTACTTC
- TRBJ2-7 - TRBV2 CASRDSRQSSYEQYF TGTGCCAGCAGGGACTCACGACAAAGCTCCTACGAGCAGTACTTC
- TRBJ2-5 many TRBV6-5 CASRPQGDQETKYF TGTGCCAGCAGGCCCCAGGGTGACCAAGAGACCAAGTACTTC
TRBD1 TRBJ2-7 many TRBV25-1 CASSVQGGNSYEQYF TGTGCCAGCAGTGTACAGGGGGGAAACTCCTACGAGCAGTACTTC
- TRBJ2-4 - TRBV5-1 CASSPSGGGINIQYF TGCGCCAGCAGCCCCTCAGGGGGGGGCATAAACATTCAGTACTTC
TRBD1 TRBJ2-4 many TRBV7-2 CASSTTGGRNIQYF TGTGCCAGCAGCACGACAGGGGGGAGAAACATTCAGTACTTC
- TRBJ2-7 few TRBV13 CASSHRTATYEQYF TGTGCCAGCAGCCACAGGACGGCTACCTACGAGCAGTACTTC
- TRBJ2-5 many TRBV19 CASSLRPRTAGSLETQYF TGTGCCAGTAGTCTCCGGCCCCGGACAGCGGGAAGTCTGGAGACCCAGTACTTC
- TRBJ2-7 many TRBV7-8 CASSSFGYEQYF TGTGCCAGCAGCTCTTTCGGCTACGAGCAGTACTTC
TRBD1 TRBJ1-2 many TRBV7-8 CASSSDRVSKLYGYTF TGTGCCAGCAGCTCGGACAGGGTATCGAAGCTCTATGGCTACACCTTC
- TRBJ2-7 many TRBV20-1 CRASLPGPYYEQYF TGCAGGGCTTCCCTCCCGGGCCCCTACTACGAGCAGTACTTC
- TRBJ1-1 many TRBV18 CASSPIRAANTEAFF TGTGCCAGCTCACCGATCAGGGCGGCGAACACTGAAGCTTTCTTT
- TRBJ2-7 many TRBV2 CASSGFGQGAYEQYF TGTGCCAGCAGTGGCTTTGGTCAGGGAGCCTACGAGCAGTACTTC
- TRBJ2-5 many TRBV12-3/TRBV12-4 CASSLDMETQYF TGTGCCAGCAGTTTAGACATGGAGACCCAGTACTTC